Listed below are T cell receptor beta chains from one sample, sequenced in a study of beta chain features in type 1 diabetes. Repertoires were generated with immunoSEQ multiplex PCR, while TCRdb's copy carries only in-frame clones and drops some. The sample lists a few hundred thousand clones, 15% seen once, with around 0.015% in the top ten. What was sequenced was naive CD4+ T cells from blood. The receptors were sampled from a man between 18 and 29 years old with type 1 diabetes. The CDR3 runs from the conserved cysteine through the conserved F or W. Fields, in order: J gene, D gene, V gene, clone size, CDR3 protein, CDR3 DNA. A D gene is named only where the DNA matches it firmly. Expanded clones are given a class, and other clones once, few, many or no size at all.

J gene: TRBJ2-3; D gene: TRBD2; V gene: TRBV5-4; clone size: .; CDR3 protein: CASSLGLAGRDTQYF; CDR3 DNA: TGTGCCAGCAGCTTGGGACTAGCGGGAAGAGATACGCAGTATTTT
J gene: TRBJ1-5; D gene: TRBD1; V gene: TRBV28; clone size: few; CDR3 protein: CASTEGQSYQPQHF; CDR3 DNA: TGTGCCAGCACCGAGGGACAGTCCTATCAGCCCCAGCATTTT
J gene: TRBJ2-7; D gene: TRBD1; V gene: TRBV6-5; clone size: .; CDR3 protein: CASRRQGAWTYEQYF; CDR3 DNA: TGTGCCAGCAGGAGACAGGGGGCATGGACCTACGAGCAGTACTTC
J gene: TRBJ2-1; D gene: .; V gene: TRBV7-4; clone size: few; CDR3 protein: CASSSVQTYNEQFF; CDR3 DNA: TGTGCCAGCAGCTCCGTACAGACCTACAATGAGCAGTTCTTC
J gene: TRBJ1-2; D gene: .; V gene: TRBV9; clone size: few; CDR3 protein: CASSVGRDGYTF; CDR3 DNA: TGTGCCAGCAGCGTAGGGAGGGATGGCTACACCTTC
J gene: TRBJ2-3; D gene: TRBD1; V gene: TRBV30; clone size: few; CDR3 protein: CAWGQQGASTQYF; CDR3 DNA: TGTGCCTGGGGTCAACAGGGGGCCTCTACGCAGTATTTT
J gene: TRBJ2-3; D gene: TRBD1; V gene: TRBV7-2; clone size: few; CDR3 protein: CASSHDRGRFVPDTQYF; CDR3 DNA: TGTGCCAGCAGCCATGACAGGGGGCGGTTTGTCCCAGATACGCAGTATTTT
J gene: TRBJ1-2; D gene: .; V gene: TRBV25-1; clone size: few; CDR3 protein: CASSVGGAHGYTF; CDR3 DNA: TGTGCCAGCAGTGTTGGGGGGGCGCATGGCTACACCTTC
J gene: TRBJ2-6; D gene: .; V gene: TRBV29-1; clone size: .; CDR3 protein: CSVGYTGANVLTF; CDR3 DNA: TGCAGCGTTGGGTATACAGGGGCCAACGTCCTGACTTTC
J gene: TRBJ1-1; D gene: TRBD1; V gene: TRBV30; clone size: .; CDR3 protein: CAWNYQGQGSPNTEAFF; CDR3 DNA: TGTGCCTGGAATTATCAGGGACAGGGGAGCCCGAACACTGAAGCTTTCTTT
J gene: TRBJ1-5; D gene: .; V gene: TRBV12-2; clone size: once; CDR3 protein: CASRLEGQGASGNQPQHF; CDR3 DNA: TGTGCAAGTCGCTTAGAGGGACAGGGGGCGAGTGGCAATCAGCCCCAGCATTTT
J gene: TRBJ2-2; D gene: .; V gene: TRBV9; clone size: .; CDR3 protein: CASSVEAGAGELFF; CDR3 DNA: TGTGCCAGCAGCGTAGAGGCAGGCGCAGGGGAGCTGTTTTTT
J gene: TRBJ1-2; D gene: .; V gene: TRBV28; clone size: few; CDR3 protein: CASSHEENYGYTF; CDR3 DNA: TGTGCCAGCAGTCATGAGGAAAACTATGGCTACACCTTC
J gene: TRBJ2-1; D gene: TRBD2; V gene: TRBV2; clone size: .; CDR3 protein: CASSGGPGGSNEQFF; CDR3 DNA: TGTGCCAGTAGCGGGGGGCCGGGAGGATCTAATGAGCAGTTCTTC
J gene: TRBJ2-1; D gene: TRBD1; V gene: TRBV4-1; clone size: few; CDR3 protein: CASSPAGQVYNEQFF; CDR3 DNA: TGCGCCAGCAGCCCCGCCGGACAGGTATACAATGAGCAGTTCTTC
J gene: TRBJ2-1; D gene: TRBD1; V gene: TRBV19; clone size: few; CDR3 protein: CASSSGQGAYEQFF; CDR3 DNA: TGTGCCAGTAGTTCGGGACAGGGGGCGTATGAGCAGTTCTTC
J gene: TRBJ1-6; D gene: TRBD1; V gene: TRBV28; clone size: .; CDR3 protein: CASSSPGESRGNSPLHF; CDR3 DNA: TGTGCCAGCAGTTCACCGGGAGAGAGCAGGGGGAATTCACCCCTCCACTTT
J gene: TRBJ2-3; D gene: .; V gene: TRBV6-6; clone size: few; CDR3 protein: CASSFTDRPSTDTQYF; CDR3 DNA: TGTGCCAGCAGTTTCACCGACAGACCTAGCACAGATACGCAGTATTTT
J gene: TRBJ1-6; D gene: .; V gene: TRBV4-3; clone size: few; CDR3 protein: CASSQQQKYNSPLHF; CDR3 DNA: TGCGCCAGCAGCCAGCAACAGAAATATAATTCACCCCTCCACTTT
J gene: TRBJ2-7; D gene: TRBD1; V gene: TRBV18; clone size: .; CDR3 protein: CASHRDRADEQYF; CDR3 DNA: TGTGCCAGTCACCGGGACAGGGCTGACGAGCAGTACTTC
J gene: TRBJ1-4; D gene: TRBD1; V gene: TRBV7-9; clone size: .; CDR3 protein: CASTITGVFKNEKLFF; CDR3 DNA: TGTGCCAGCACCATCACAGGGGTTTTTAAGAATGAAAAACTGTTTTTT
J gene: TRBJ2-4; D gene: .; V gene: TRBV15; clone size: .; CDR3 protein: CATSRWDPSVKNIQYF; CDR3 DNA: TGTGCCACCAGCCGTTGGGACCCTAGCGTCAAAAACATTCAGTACTTC
J gene: TRBJ2-5; D gene: TRBD1; V gene: TRBV5-1; clone size: few; CDR3 protein: CASADRVDETQYF; CDR3 DNA: TGCGCCAGCGCAGACAGGGTAGACGAGACCCAGTACTTC
J gene: TRBJ2-7; D gene: .; V gene: TRBV9; clone size: .; CDR3 protein: CASSPEAAGALYEQYF; CDR3 DNA: TGTGCCAGCAGCCCGGAGGCTGCGGGGGCCCTCTACGAGCAGTACTTC
J gene: TRBJ2-5; D gene: TRBD2; V gene: TRBV18; clone size: few; CDR3 protein: CASSLRLAGQETQYF; CDR3 DNA: TGTGCCAGCTCACTTAGACTAGCGGGACAAGAGACCCAGTACTTC
J gene: TRBJ2-1; D gene: TRBD1; V gene: TRBV9; clone size: few; CDR3 protein: CASSDRGDNEQFF; CDR3 DNA: TGTGCCAGCAGCGACAGGGGGGACAATGAGCAGTTCTTC
J gene: TRBJ1-1; D gene: .; V gene: TRBV7-9; clone size: few; CDR3 protein: CASSLSWGDEAFF; CDR3 DNA: TGTGCCAGCAGCCTCTCCTGGGGCGACGAAGCTTTCTTT
J gene: TRBJ2-1; D gene: .; V gene: TRBV7-9; clone size: .; CDR3 protein: CASSLRTLYNEQFF; CDR3 DNA: TGTGCCAGCAGCTTAAGGACTCTCTACAATGAGCAGTTCTTC
J gene: TRBJ2-2; D gene: .; V gene: TRBV30; clone size: few; CDR3 protein: CARGRGGAPGELFF; CDR3 DNA: TGTGCCCGGGGTAGGGGGGGGGCCCCCGGGGAGCTGTTTTTT
J gene: TRBJ2-3; D gene: TRBD2; V gene: TRBV9; clone size: .; CDR3 protein: CASTVVGGTTDTQYF; CDR3 DNA: TGTGCCAGCACCGTAGTGGGGGGGACCACAGATACGCAGTATTTT
J gene: TRBJ2-3; D gene: TRBD2; V gene: TRBV5-4; clone size: .; CDR3 protein: CASSRSGRSTDTQYF; CDR3 DNA: TGTGCCAGCAGCCGTAGCGGGAGAAGCACAGATACGCAGTATTTT
J gene: TRBJ2-7; D gene: .; V gene: TRBV18; clone size: .; CDR3 protein: CASSLRQGEQYF; CDR3 DNA: TGTGCCAGCTCCCTCCGGCAGGGAGAGCAGTACTTC
J gene: TRBJ2-7; D gene: .; V gene: TRBV11-2; clone size: .; CDR3 protein: CASSLRTGGGEQYF; CDR3 DNA: TGTGCCAGCAGCTTGAGGACGGGCGGCGGGGAGCAGTACTTC
J gene: TRBJ2-5; D gene: .; V gene: TRBV7-9; clone size: .; CDR3 protein: CASSLSRRELSDETQYF; CDR3 DNA: TGTGCCAGCAGCTTATCCCGACGGGAATTGAGCGATGAGACCCAGTACTTC
J gene: TRBJ1-1; D gene: .; V gene: TRBV29-1; clone size: .; CDR3 protein: CSVERRLQNTEAFF; CDR3 DNA: TGCAGCGTTGAAAGGAGACTACAGAACACTGAAGCTTTCTTT
J gene: TRBJ1-5; D gene: TRBD1; V gene: TRBV28; clone size: few; CDR3 protein: CASSSITGANQPQHF; CDR3 DNA: TGTGCCAGCAGTTCGATAACAGGGGCGAATCAGCCCCAGCATTTT
J gene: TRBJ2-3; D gene: .; V gene: TRBV9; clone size: .; CDR3 protein: CASSVGQPDTQYF; CDR3 DNA: TGTGCCAGCAGCGTAGGACAGCCAGATACGCAGTATTTT
J gene: TRBJ1-2; D gene: TRBD1; V gene: TRBV4-2; clone size: few; CDR3 protein: CASSQGPTGAWMGYTF; CDR3 DNA: TGTGCCAGCAGCCAAGGGCCTACAGGGGCTTGGATGGGCTACACCTTC
J gene: TRBJ2-3; D gene: .; V gene: TRBV5-4; clone size: .; CDR3 protein: CASSSGGGTDTQYF; CDR3 DNA: TGTGCCAGCAGCTCCGGGGGAGGCACAGATACGCAGTATTTT
J gene: TRBJ2-5; D gene: TRBD1; V gene: TRBV30; clone size: few; CDR3 protein: CAWDRGGETQYF; CDR3 DNA: TGTGCCTGGGACAGGGGAGGAGAGACCCAGTACTTC
J gene: TRBJ2-7; D gene: .; V gene: TRBV19; clone size: .; CDR3 protein: CAEGRLGGSYEQYF; CDR3 DNA: TGTGCCGAGGGCCGACTAGGCGGTTCCTACGAGCAGTACTTC
J gene: TRBJ2-7; D gene: TRBD1; V gene: TRBV30; clone size: .; CDR3 protein: CAWSKGTGFYEQYF; CDR3 DNA: TGTGCCTGGAGTAAGGGGACAGGGTTCTACGAGCAGTACTTC
J gene: TRBJ2-3; D gene: TRBD2; V gene: TRBV28; clone size: .; CDR3 protein: CASSLTGTSGSDTQYF; CDR3 DNA: TGTGCCAGCAGTTTGACTGGGACTAGCGGGTCAGATACGCAGTATTTT
J gene: TRBJ2-1; D gene: .; V gene: TRBV11-2; clone size: .; CDR3 protein: CASSPIGLIYEQFF; CDR3 DNA: TGTGCCAGCAGCCCTATTGGGCTAATCTATGAGCAGTTCTTC
J gene: TRBJ2-1; D gene: TRBD2; V gene: TRBV2; clone size: .; CDR3 protein: CATRLTPGDVGLAGVSDNEQFF; CDR3 DNA: TGTGCCACACGATTGACGCCGGGGGACGTGGGACTAGCGGGAGTCAGCGACAATGAGCAGTTCTTC
J gene: TRBJ1-1; D gene: .; V gene: TRBV5-4; clone size: .; CDR3 protein: CASSLAASRQMNTEAFF; CDR3 DNA: TGTGCCAGCAGCTTGGCCGCTTCGAGACAGATGAACACTGAAGCTTTCTTT
J gene: TRBJ1-2; D gene: .; V gene: TRBV7-9; clone size: .; CDR3 protein: CASSLDSVAYGYTF; CDR3 DNA: TGTGCCAGCAGCTTAGATTCGGTCGCCTATGGCTACACCTTC
J gene: TRBJ1-5; D gene: .; V gene: TRBV5-6; clone size: .; CDR3 protein: CASSLERGQPQHF; CDR3 DNA: TGTGCCAGCAGCTTGGAGCGAGGGCAGCCCCAGCATTTT
J gene: TRBJ2-1; D gene: .; V gene: TRBV5-1; clone size: .; CDR3 protein: CASSLDLGSYNEQFF; CDR3 DNA: TGCGCCAGCAGCTTGGATCTAGGCTCCTACAATGAGCAGTTCTTC
J gene: TRBJ2-1; D gene: TRBD2; V gene: TRBV5-4; clone size: few; CDR3 protein: CASSLLAGGPNEQFF; CDR3 DNA: TGTGCCAGCAGCTTACTAGCGGGAGGGCCCAATGAGCAGTTCTTC
J gene: TRBJ1-1; D gene: TRBD1; V gene: TRBV28; clone size: few; CDR3 protein: CASTYRGMNTEAFF; CDR3 DNA: TGTGCCAGCACTTACAGGGGCATGAACACTGAAGCTTTCTTT
J gene: TRBJ2-3; D gene: TRBD2; V gene: TRBV9; clone size: .; CDR3 protein: CASSVAASGSVIGTQYF; CDR3 DNA: TGTGCCAGCAGCGTAGCGGCTAGCGGGAGCGTTATCGGTACGCAGTATTTT
J gene: TRBJ1-6; D gene: TRBD1; V gene: TRBV6-6; clone size: few; CDR3 protein: CASSYPGQGQNSPLHF; CDR3 DNA: TGTGCCAGCAGTTACCCGGGACAGGGACAGAATTCACCCCTCCACTTT
J gene: TRBJ1-2; D gene: .; V gene: TRBV28; clone size: .; CDR3 protein: CASRRQEGNYGYTF; CDR3 DNA: TGTGCCAGCAGAAGGCAGGAGGGGAACTATGGCTACACCTTC
J gene: TRBJ1-1; D gene: .; V gene: TRBV2; clone size: few; CDR3 protein: CASSSQGVGEAFF; CDR3 DNA: TGTGCCAGCAGTTCTCAGGGTGTCGGTGAAGCTTTCTTT
J gene: TRBJ2-1; D gene: .; V gene: TRBV20-1; clone size: .; CDR3 protein: CSARRLEQFF; CDR3 DNA: TGCAGTGCTAGAAGACTCGAGCAGTTCTTC
J gene: TRBJ2-7; D gene: .; V gene: TRBV13; clone size: .; CDR3 protein: CASSSGLRTYEQYF; CDR3 DNA: TGTGCCAGCAGCTCCGGACTGCGGACCTACGAGCAGTACTTC
J gene: TRBJ2-3; D gene: TRBD1; V gene: TRBV5-1; clone size: .; CDR3 protein: CASSLTTGGFTDTQYF; CDR3 DNA: TGCGCCAGCAGCTTAACGACAGGGGGTTTTACAGATACGCAGTATTTT
J gene: TRBJ2-1; D gene: .; V gene: TRBV27; clone size: .; CDR3 protein: CASSWVPGNEQFF; CDR3 DNA: TGTGCCAGCAGCTGGGTCCCAGGGAATGAGCAGTTCTTC